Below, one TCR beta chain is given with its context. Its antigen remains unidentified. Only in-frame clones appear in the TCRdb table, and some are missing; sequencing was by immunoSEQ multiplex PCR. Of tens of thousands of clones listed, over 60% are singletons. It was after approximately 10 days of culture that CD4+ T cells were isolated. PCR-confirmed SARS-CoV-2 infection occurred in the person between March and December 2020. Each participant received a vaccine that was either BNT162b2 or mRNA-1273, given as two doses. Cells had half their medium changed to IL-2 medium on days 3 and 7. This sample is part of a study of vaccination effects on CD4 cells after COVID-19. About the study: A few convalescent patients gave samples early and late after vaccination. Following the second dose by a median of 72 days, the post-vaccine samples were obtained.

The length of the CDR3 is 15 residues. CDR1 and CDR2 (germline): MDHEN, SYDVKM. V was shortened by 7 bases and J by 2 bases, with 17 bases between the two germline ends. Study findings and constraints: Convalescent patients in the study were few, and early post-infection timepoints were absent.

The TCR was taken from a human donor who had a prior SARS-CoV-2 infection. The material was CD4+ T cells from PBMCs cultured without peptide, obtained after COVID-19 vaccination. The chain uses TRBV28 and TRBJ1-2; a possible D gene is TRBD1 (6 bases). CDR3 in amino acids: CASTLPRTGNYGYTF. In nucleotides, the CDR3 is TGTGCCAGCACCCTCCCTCGCACAGGGAACTATGGCTACACCTTC.